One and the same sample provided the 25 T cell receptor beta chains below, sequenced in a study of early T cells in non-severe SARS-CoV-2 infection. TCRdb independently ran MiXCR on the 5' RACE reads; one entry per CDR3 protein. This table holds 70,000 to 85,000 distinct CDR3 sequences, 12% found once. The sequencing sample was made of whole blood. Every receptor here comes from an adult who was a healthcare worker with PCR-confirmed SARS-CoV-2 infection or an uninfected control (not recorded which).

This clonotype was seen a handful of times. For the CDR3, the DNA is TGCAGCGCGGGGGACGGTCGGAATCAGCCCCAGCATTTT. Amino acid sequence: CSAGDGRNQPQHF. The rearrangement joins TRBV29-1 to TRBJ1-5, with D perhaps TRBD1 (5 bases). Germline assignment: CDR1 SQVTM and CDR2 ANQGSEA. V was pared by 7 bases and J by 4 bases, with 14 bases between. The CDR3 loop spans 13 amino acids. Drawing the rest from reference TRBV29-1 and TRBJ1-5, the complete variable domain is SAVISQKPSRDICQRGTSLTIQCQVDSQVTMMFWYRQQPGQSLTLIATANQGSEATYESGFVIDKFPISRPNLTFSTLTVSNMSPEDSSIYLCSAGDGRNQPQHFGDGTRLSIL.

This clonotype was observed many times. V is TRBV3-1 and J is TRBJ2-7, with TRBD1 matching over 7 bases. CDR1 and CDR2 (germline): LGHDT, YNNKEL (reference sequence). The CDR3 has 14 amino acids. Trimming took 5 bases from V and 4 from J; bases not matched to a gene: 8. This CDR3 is CASSAPGQRYEQYF. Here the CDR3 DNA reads TGTGCCAGCAGCGCCCCGGGACAGCGTTACGAGCAGTACTTC.

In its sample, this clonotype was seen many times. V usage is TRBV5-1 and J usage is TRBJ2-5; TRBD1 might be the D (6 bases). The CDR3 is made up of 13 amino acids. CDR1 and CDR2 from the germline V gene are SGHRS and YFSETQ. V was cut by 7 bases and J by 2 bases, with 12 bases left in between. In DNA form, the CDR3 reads TGCGCCAGCGCGCGGACAGTTCAAGAGACCCAGTACTTC. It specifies CASARTVQETQYF.

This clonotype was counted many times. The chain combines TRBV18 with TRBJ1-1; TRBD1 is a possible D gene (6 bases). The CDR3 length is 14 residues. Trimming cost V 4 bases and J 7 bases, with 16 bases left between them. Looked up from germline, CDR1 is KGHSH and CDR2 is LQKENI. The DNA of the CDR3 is TGTGCCAGCTCACAGAAGCAACAGGGCGGTGAAGCTTTCTTT. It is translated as CASSQKQQGGEAFF.

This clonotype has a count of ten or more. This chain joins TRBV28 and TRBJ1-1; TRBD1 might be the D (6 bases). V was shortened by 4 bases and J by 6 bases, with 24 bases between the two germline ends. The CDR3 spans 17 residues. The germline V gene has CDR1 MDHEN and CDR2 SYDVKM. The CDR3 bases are TGTGCCAGCAGTTGGACCCAGGGGCTCCTTGCACGGGCTGAAGCTTTCTTT. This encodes CASSWTQGLLARAEAFF.

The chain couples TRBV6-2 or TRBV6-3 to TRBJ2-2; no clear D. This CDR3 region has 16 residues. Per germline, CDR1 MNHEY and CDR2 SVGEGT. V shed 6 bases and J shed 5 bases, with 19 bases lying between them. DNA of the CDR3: TGTGCCAGCAGCCGACCCCGCTTTGGAGCTACCGGGGAGCTGTTTTTT. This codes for CASSRPRFGATGELFF.

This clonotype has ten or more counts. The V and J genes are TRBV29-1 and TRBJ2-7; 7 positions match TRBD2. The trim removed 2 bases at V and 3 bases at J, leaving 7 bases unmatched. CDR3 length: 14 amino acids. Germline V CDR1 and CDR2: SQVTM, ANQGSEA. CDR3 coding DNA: TGCAGCGTTGAATCGGGGGAGGGCTACTACGAGCAGTACTTC. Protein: CSVESGEGYYEQYF.

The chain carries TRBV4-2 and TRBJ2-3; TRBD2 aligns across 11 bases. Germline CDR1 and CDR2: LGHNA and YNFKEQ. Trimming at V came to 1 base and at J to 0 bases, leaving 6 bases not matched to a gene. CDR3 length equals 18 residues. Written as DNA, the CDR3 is TGTGCCAGCAGCCAAGGACTAGCGGGAAGTCCTAGCACAGATACGCAGTATTTT. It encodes CASSQGLAGSPSTDTQYF.

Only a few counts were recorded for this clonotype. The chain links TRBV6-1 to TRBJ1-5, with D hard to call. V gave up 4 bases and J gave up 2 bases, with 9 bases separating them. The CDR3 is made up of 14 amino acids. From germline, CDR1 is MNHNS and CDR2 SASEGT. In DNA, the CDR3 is TGTGCCAGCAGTGCCCTGCGGGGCAATCAGCCCCAGCATTTT. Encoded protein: CASSALRGNQPQHF.

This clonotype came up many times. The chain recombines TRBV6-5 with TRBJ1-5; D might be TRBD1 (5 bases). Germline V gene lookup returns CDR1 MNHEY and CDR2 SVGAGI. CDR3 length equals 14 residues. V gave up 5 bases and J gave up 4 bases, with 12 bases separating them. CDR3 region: CASSIVSGNQPQHF. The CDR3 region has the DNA TGTGCCAGCAGTATCGTGTCAGGGAATCAGCCCCAGCATTTT.

The CDR3 DNA sequence: TGTGCCAGCAGTAAGGCGGAGTGGGCGGAGACCCAGTACTTC. Translated: CASSKAEWAETQYF. The rearrangement links TRBV2 to TRBJ2-5; D not certain. The germline V and J ends were trimmed by 5 bases and 5 bases, with 15 bases remaining between them. CDR3 length: 14 residues. Per the germline V gene, CDR1 is SNHLY and CDR2 is FYNNEI.

The CDR3: CASSYLLGNTIYF. The CDR3 DNA is TGTGCCAGCAGTTATTTGTTGGGAAACACCATATATTTT. V and J are TRBV7-9 and TRBJ1-3; no firm D call. CDR3 size: 13 residues. Germline CDR1 reads SEHNR; CDR2 reads FQNEAQ (reference sequence). Deletions cut 6 bases from V and 4 bases from J, with 10 bases between. Using reference TRBV7-9 and TRBJ1-3 for the parts outside the CDR3, the full variable domain is DTGVSQNPRHKITKRGQNVTFRCDPISEHNRLYWYRQTLGQGPEFLTYFQNEAQLEKSRLLSDRFSAERPKGSFSTLEIQRTEQGDSAMYLCASSYLLGNTIYFGEGSWLTVV.

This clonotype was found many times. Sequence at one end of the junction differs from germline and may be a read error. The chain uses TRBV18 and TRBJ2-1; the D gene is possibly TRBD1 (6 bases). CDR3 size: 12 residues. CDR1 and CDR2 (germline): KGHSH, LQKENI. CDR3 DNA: TGTGCCAGCTCGCCACAGGGAGATGAGCAGTTCTTC. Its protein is CASSPQGDEQFF. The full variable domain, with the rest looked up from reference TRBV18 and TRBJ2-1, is NAGVMQNPRHLVRRRGQEARLRCSPMKGHSHVYWYRQLPEEGLKFMVYLQKENIIDESGMPKERFSAEFPKEGPSILRIQQVVRGDSAAYFCASSPQGDEQFFGPGTRLTVL.

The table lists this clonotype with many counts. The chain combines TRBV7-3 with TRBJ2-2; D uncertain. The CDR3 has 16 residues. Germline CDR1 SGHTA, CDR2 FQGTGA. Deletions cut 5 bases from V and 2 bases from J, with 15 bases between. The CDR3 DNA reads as TGTGCCAGCAGCCACGCGTCGACTCACAACACCGGGGAGCTGTTTTTT. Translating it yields CASSHASTHNTGELFF. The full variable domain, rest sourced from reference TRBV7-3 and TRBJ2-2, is GAGVSQTPSNKVTEKGKYVELRCDPISGHTALYWYRQSLGQGPEFLIYFQGTGAADDSGLPNDRFFAVRPEGSVSTLKIQRTERGDSAVYLCASSHASTHNTGELFFGEGSRLTVL.

The DNA for the CDR3 is TGTGCCAGCAGACCAGGACAGAACCTTAATTCACCCCTCCACTTT. Its protein product is CASRPGQNLNSPLHF. This chain connects TRBV6-2 or TRBV6-3 to TRBJ1-6, with D possibly being TRBD1 (6 bases). Germline assignment: CDR1 MNHEY and CDR2 SVGEGT. The V end lost 6 bases, the J end lost 6 bases, and 15 bases lay between the germline ends. The CDR3 is 15 amino acids.

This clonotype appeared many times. CDR3 nucleotides: TGTGCCTGGAGTGTAGGGACTCCAACCGGGGAGCTGTTTTTT. Translated: CAWSVGTPTGELFF. The J gene is TRBJ2-2, the V gene TRBV30, with D perhaps TRBD2 (6 bases). The germline CDR1 and CDR2 sequences are GTSNPN and SVGIG (reference sequence). V lost 0 bases and J 5 bases, leaving 10 bases between the germline ends. The CDR3 extends over 14 amino acids.

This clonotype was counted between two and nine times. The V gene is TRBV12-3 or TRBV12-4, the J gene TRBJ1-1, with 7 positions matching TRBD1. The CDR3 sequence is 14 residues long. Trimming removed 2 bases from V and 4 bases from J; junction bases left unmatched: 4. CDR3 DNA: TGTGCCAGCAGTTTAAGACAGGGAGTCACTGAAGCTTTCTTT. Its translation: CASSLRQGVTEAFF.

The CDR3 DNA follows: TGCAGTGCTAGAGGACTGCGCAGCGGCGAGTGGCGAGACTCCTACAATGAGCAGTTCTTC. Translated: CSARGLRSGEWRDSYNEQFF. The rearrangement links TRBV20-1 to TRBJ2-1; TRBD2 might be the D (5 bases). With 1 base removed from V and 0 bases from J, the gap between germline ends came to 25 bases. The CDR3 extends over 20 amino acids. Germline V gene data show CDR1 as DFQATT and CDR2 as SNEGSKA (reference sequence).

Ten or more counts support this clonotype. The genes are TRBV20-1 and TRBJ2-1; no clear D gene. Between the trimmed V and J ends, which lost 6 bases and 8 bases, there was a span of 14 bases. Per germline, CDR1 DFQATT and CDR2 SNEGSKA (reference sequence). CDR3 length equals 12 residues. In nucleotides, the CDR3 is TGCAGTGCAGGCTTCTGGGCTGATGAGCAGTTCTTC. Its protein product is CSAGFWADEQFF.

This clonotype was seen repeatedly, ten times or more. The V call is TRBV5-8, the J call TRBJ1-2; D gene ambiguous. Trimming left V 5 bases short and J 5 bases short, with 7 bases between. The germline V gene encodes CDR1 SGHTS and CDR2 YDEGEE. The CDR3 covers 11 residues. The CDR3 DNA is TGTGCCAGCAGGGACCTATATGGCTACACCTTC. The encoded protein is CASRDLYGYTF. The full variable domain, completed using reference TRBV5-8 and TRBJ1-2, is EAGVTQSPTHLIKTRGQQATLRCSPISGHTSVYWYQQALGLGLQFLLWYDEGEERNRGNFPPRFSGRQFPNYSSELNVNALELEDSALYLCASRDLYGYTFGSGTRLTVV.

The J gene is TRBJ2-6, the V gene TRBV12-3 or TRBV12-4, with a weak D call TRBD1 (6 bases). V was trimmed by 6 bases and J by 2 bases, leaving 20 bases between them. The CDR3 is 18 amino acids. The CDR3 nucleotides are TGTGCCAGCAGCCCCTGGCGCAGGGGCCGCACTGGGGCCAACGTCCTGACTTTC. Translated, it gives CASSPWRRGRTGANVLTF.

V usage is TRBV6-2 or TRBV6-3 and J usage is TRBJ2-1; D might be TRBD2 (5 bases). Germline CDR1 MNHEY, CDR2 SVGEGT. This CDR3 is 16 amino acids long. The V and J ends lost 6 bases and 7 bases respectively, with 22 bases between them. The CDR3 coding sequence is TGTGCCAGCAGCCTTTGGGCGGGCTCGGGTAGGAATGAGCAGTTCTTC. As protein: CASSLWAGSGRNEQFF.

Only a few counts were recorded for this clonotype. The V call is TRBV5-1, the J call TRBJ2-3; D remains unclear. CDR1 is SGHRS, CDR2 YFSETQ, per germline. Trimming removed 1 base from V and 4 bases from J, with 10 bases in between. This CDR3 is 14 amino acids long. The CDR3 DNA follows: TGCGCCAGCAGCTTGTCCAAAGCCTCAGATACGCAGTATTTT. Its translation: CASSLSKASDTQYF.

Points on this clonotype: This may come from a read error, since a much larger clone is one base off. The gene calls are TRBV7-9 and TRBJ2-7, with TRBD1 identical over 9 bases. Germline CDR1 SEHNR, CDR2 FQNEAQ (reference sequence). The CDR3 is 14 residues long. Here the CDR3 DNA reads TGTGCCAGCGTCCTACAGGGGGCCGTGTACGAGCGGTACTTC. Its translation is CASVLQGAVYERYF.

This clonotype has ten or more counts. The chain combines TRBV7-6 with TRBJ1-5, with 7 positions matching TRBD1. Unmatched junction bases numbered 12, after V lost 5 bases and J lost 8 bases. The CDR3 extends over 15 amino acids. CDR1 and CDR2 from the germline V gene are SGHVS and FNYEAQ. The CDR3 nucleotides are TGTGCCAGCAGCCCTTGGGGACAGCCCCGAGAGCCCCAGCATTTT. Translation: CASSPWGQPREPQHF.